This is a list of T cell receptor beta chains from one sample in a study of T cells after yellow fever vaccination. Each CDR3 protein gets one entry after TCRdb re-called the 5' RACE reads with MiXCR. The sample carries just over 300,000 distinct CDR3 sequences, less than 4.5% recorded once. Sequenced material: PBMCs, taken on the day of the yellow fever booster vaccination. These receptors were obtained from a man younger than 30 who received the YFV17D yellow fever vaccine. The CDR3 runs from the conserved cysteine through the conserved F or W. A D gene is named only where the DNA matches it firmly. A row's size may be missing; if present it is once, few, many or a size class.

d_call	v_call	clone_size	j_call	cdr3_nt	cdr3_aa
NA	TRBV28	many	TRBJ1-1	TGTGCCAGCAGGGCGTGGGGGACTGAAGCTTTCTTT	CASRAWGTEAFF
TRBD2	TRBV7-9	NA	TRBJ2-5	TGTGCCAGCAGCTTAGCAGATAGCGGGAGTCGACGGTACTTC	CASSLADSGSRRYF
NA	TRBV4-1	many	TRBJ1-1	TGCGCCAGCAGCCCCCGCCCCAACACGGGGAGCACTGAAGCTTTCTTT	CASSPRPNTGSTEAFF
NA	TRBV6-5	NA	TRBJ1-6	TGTGCCAGCAGTTCCCTACAGGGCTATAATTCACCCCTCCACTTT	CASSSLQGYNSPLHF
TRBD2	TRBV7-7	many	TRBJ2-1	TGTGCTAGCAGCGCTAGGGTTCTGGGAGGGGAGAATGAGCAGTTCTTC	CASSARVLGGENEQFF
TRBD2	TRBV11-2	NA	TRBJ2-5	TGTGCCAGCGGAACCGGGCTCGGGGAGGGAGAGACCCAGTACTTC	CASGTGLGEGETQYF
NA	TRBV5-1	many	TRBJ2-2	TGCGCCAGCAGATCCGGGACTCTTCACACCGGGGAGCTGTTTTTT	CASRSGTLHTGELFF
NA	TRBV6-5	NA	TRBJ2-2	TGTGCCAGCAGTTACCAGCCGGGCACCGGGGAGCTGTTTTTT	CASSYQPGTGELFF
TRBD1	TRBV5-6	many	TRBJ2-7	TGTGCCAGCAGCCGCGCGACAGGGGCCTACGAGCAGTACTTC	CASSRATGAYEQYF
TRBD1	TRBV10-3	NA	TRBJ2-5	TGTGCCATCAGCTCGGGACAGGGTATAGAGACCCAGTACTTC	CAISSGQGIETQYF
NA	TRBV5-1	many	TRBJ1-2	TGCGCCAGCAGGTCAGGGGTTACCTATGGCTACACCTTC	CASRSGVTYGYTF
TRBD2	TRBV6-6	few	TRBJ2-5	TGTGCCAGCAGTTACTCAAGCGGGGGGCAAGAGACCCAGTACTTC	CASSYSSGGQETQYF
TRBD1	TRBV19	NA	TRBJ2-7	TGTGCCAGTAGGGCGACAGGGGACTCCTACGAGCAGTACTTC	CASRATGDSYEQYF
TRBD1	TRBV20-1	NA	TRBJ2-4	TGCAGTGCTAGAACGGGGACAGGGCCTTTAGCCAAAAACATTCAGTACTTC	CSARTGTGPLAKNIQYF
TRBD2	TRBV5-1	few	TRBJ2-7	TGCGCCAGCAGCTTGGTACTAGCGGCCAACGAGCAGTACTTC	CASSLVLAANEQYF
NA	TRBV9	many	TRBJ2-2	TGTGCCAGCAGCGTAGAAGCCTCGGTGGGCACCGGGGAGCTGTTTTTT	CASSVEASVGTGELFF
NA	TRBV29-1	many	TRBJ1-1	TGCAGCGTTGAATCGGGAACTGAAGCTTTCTTT	CSVESGTEAFF
NA	TRBV20-1	few	TRBJ1-2	TGCAGTGCTAGAGGGTTGACAGGCCAATTAGGGGACTATGGCTACACCTTC	CSARGLTGQLGDYGYTF
TRBD1	TRBV6-4	many	TRBJ2-2	TGTGCCAGCAGTGACTCGGACAGGCACACCGGGGAGCTGTTTTTT	CASSDSDRHTGELFF
NA	TRBV19	NA	TRBJ2-2	TGTGCCAGTAGCCCTTGGGGCGGGGAGCTGTTTTTT	CASSPWGGELFF
NA	TRBV11-2	many	TRBJ1-5	TGTGCCAGCAGCTTATGGGGCAGGGATTCTCCCCAGCATTTT	CASSLWGRDSPQHF
TRBD2	TRBV7-2	NA	TRBJ2-7	TGTGCCAGCAGCTCAGTAGCGGGGGTCGAGCAGTACTTC	CASSSVAGVEQYF
NA	TRBV27	NA	TRBJ1-5	TGTGCCAGTCGGTCTGGTTGGGATCAGCCCCAGCATTTT	CASRSGWDQPQHF
TRBD1	TRBV5-1	NA	TRBJ1-1	TGCGCCAGCAGCCGGGGACAGGGGAACACTGAAGCTTTCTTT	CASSRGQGNTEAFF
NA	TRBV5-1	many	TRBJ2-7	TGCGCCAGCAGCACCCCCGTTTCGGGGGCCGAGCAGTACTTC	CASSTPVSGAEQYF
TRBD1	TRBV4-2	few	TRBJ1-6	TGTGCCAGCAGGAGGACAGGGGAAACGTCACCCCTCCACTTT	CASRRTGETSPLHF
NA	TRBV20-1	few	TRBJ2-1	TGCAGTGCTAGGACCCAGTTGGTTTTCATTGAACAGTTCTTC	CSARTQLVFIEQFF
NA	TRBV4-1	few	TRBJ1-5	TGCGCCAGCAGCCAAGTCAGGGTGGAGGGCAATCAGCCCCAGCATTTT	CASSQVRVEGNQPQHF
NA	TRBV18	many	TRBJ2-3	TGTGCCAGCTCACTTATGAGCGGGAGCACAGATACGCAGTATTTT	CASSLMSGSTDTQYF
TRBD2	TRBV6-5	NA	TRBJ2-1	TGTGCCAGCAGTACGCCGGGACTAGCGGGGTTCGATGAGCAGTTCTTC	CASSTPGLAGFDEQFF
TRBD1	TRBV5-1	many	TRBJ2-1	TGCGCCAGCAGCCAAGGGACAGGGAGAGGGATTGAGCAGTTCTTC	CASSQGTGRGIEQFF
NA	TRBV24-1	few	TRBJ2-1	TGTGCCACCAGTGACCCCCGGGACGGTTCCTACAATGAGCAGTTCTTC	CATSDPRDGSYNEQFF
NA	TRBV9	many	TRBJ1-1	TGTGCCAGCAGCGTAGTCTATCGCCGGTTTCGCACTGAAGCTTTCTTT	CASSVVYRRFRTEAFF
TRBD1	TRBV11-2	few	TRBJ2-4	TGTGCCAGCAGCAACCGGGACAGGGAAAACATTCAGTACTTC	CASSNRDRENIQYF
TRBD1	TRBV7-8	NA	TRBJ2-7	TGTGCCAGCAGCCTACAGGGGGTCGAGCAGTACTTC	CASSLQGVEQYF
TRBD2	TRBV11-3	NA	TRBJ2-1	TGTGCCAGCAGCCCCGGCGTGGGGCGGGGGGGTAATTACTCCTACAATGAGCAGTTCTTC	CASSPGVGRGGNYSYNEQFF
TRBD1	TRBV12-3/TRBV12-4	few	TRBJ1-2	TGTGCCAGCAGTTTAGCCGACAGGGGGCCTTATGGCTACACCTTC	CASSLADRGPYGYTF
TRBD1	TRBV11-2	NA	TRBJ2-7	TGTGCCAGCAGCTTAGAGGGACAGATTTACGAGCAGTACTTC	CASSLEGQIYEQYF
NA	TRBV12-3/TRBV12-4	many	TRBJ2-7	TGTGCCAGCAGTTTAGGTATTTCGTACGAGCAGTACTTC	CASSLGISYEQYF
NA	TRBV24-1	NA	TRBJ2-2	TGTGCCATCGACAGGGAGGGTTCCGGGGAGCTGTTTTTT	CAIDREGSGELFF
NA	TRBV20-1	many	TRBJ1-2	TGCAGTGCCGCATTTTATGGCTACACCTTC	CSAAFYGYTF
NA	TRBV28	many	TRBJ2-3	TGTGCCACCAGTTCAGGGACAGATACGCAGTATTTT	CATSSGTDTQYF